This T cell receptor (beta chain) was sequenced in a study of cytomegalovirus exposure and HLA in healthy donors. Study-level information: About 180 million T cells yielded more than 90 million unique TCR beta sequences in earlier analysis. Whole-study findings and limits: Prediction of most subjects' HLA-A and HLA-B alleles by TCR beta sequences was reportedly accurate.

A multiplex PCR was run with 60 Vbeta primers and 13 Jbeta primers. Data came from immunoSEQ multiplex PCR; TCRdb stores just in-frame clones and leaves some out. The data contain approximately 150,000 clones, about 80% of them singletons. This CDR3 spans 14 amino acids. J lost 1 base, V lost 9 bases, and 5 bases had no gene match. CDR1 LNHNV and CDR2 YYDKDF come from the germline V gene (reference sequence). This clone was observed a handful of times. Antigen specificity is unknown. This TCR was recovered from a man aged 40-50 years in good health and CMV-seronegative. V is TRBV15 and J is TRBJ1-3; 8 bases map to TRBD1. Sequencing used PBMCs. The CDR3 region has the DNA TGTGCCACAGGGACAGGAGGTTCTGGAAACACCATATATTTT. Its translation: CATGTGGSGNTIYF.